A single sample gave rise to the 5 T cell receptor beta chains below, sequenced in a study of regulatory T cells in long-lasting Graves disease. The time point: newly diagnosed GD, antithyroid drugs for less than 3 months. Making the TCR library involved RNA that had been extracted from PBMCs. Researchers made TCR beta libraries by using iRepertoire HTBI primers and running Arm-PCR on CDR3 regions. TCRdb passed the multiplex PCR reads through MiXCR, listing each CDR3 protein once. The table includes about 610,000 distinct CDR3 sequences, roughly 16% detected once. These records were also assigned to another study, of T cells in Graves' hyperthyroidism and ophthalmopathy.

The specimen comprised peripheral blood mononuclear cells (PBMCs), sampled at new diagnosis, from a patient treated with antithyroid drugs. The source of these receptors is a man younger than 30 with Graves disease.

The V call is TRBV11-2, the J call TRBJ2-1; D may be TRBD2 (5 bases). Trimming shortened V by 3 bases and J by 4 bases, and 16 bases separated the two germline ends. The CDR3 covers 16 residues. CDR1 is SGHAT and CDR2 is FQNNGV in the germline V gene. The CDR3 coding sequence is TGTGCCAGCAGCTTTATAAGTCTACTAGTGTACAATGAGCAGTTCTTC. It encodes CASSFISLLVYNEQFF.

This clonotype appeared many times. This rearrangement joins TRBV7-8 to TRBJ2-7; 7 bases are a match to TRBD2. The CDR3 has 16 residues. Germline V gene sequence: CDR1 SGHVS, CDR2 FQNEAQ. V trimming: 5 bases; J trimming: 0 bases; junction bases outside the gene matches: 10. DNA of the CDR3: TGTGCCAGCAGCCAGGGTTGGCGGGAGAGCTCCTACGAGCAGTACTTC. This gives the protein CASSQGWRESSYEQYF. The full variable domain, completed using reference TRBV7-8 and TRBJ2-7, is GAGVSQSPRYKVAKRGQDVALRCDPISGHVSLFWYQQALGQGPEFLTYFQNEAQLDKSGLPSDRFFAERPEGSVSTLKIQRTQQEDSAVYLCASSQGWRESSYEQYFGPGTRLTVT.

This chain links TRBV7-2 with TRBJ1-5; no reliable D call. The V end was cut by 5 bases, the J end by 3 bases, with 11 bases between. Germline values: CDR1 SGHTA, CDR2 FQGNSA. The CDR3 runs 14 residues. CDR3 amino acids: CASSTYINNQPQHF. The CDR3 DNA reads TGTGCCAGCAGCACATATATCAACAATCAGCCCCAGCATTTT.

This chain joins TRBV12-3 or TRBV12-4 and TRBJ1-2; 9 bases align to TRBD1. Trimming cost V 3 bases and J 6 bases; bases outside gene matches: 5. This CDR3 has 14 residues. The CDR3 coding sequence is TGTGCCAGCAGTTTGACAGGGGGTGGCGATGGCTACACCTTC. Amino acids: CASSLTGGGDGYTF.

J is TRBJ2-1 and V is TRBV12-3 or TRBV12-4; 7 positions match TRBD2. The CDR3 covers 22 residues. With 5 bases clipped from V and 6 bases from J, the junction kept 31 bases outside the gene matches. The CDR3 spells CASSQGLVGSRYAGSQSNEQFF. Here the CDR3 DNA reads TGTGCCAGCAGTCAAGGACTAGTGGGTTCACGTTACGCCGGGAGTCAGTCCAATGAGCAGTTCTTC.